These 18 T cell receptor beta chains share one sample of origin, sequenced in a study of beta chain features in type 1 diabetes. General study findings and limits: TCRB CDR3s from Type 1 diabetes patients were moderately but significantly shorter in all four CD4+ subsets.

Antigen specificity for these receptors is unknown. The whole isolated RNA underwent reverse transcription, so sequencing captured expressed TCRB transcripts. Profiling relied on immunoSEQ multiplex PCR, and the TCRdb table lists in-frame clones only, not all of them. The data contain 640,000 or so clones, roughly 13% of them singletons. The material sequenced was naive CD4+ T cells from blood. These receptors all stem from a man younger than 35 with type 1 diabetes.

This rearrangement joins TRBV6-4 to TRBJ2-1; 8 bases align to TRBD2. Looked up from germline, CDR1 is MRHNA and CDR2 is SNTAGT. This CDR3 has 12 amino acids. V lost 2 bases and J lost 9; bases outside the gene matches: 0. This CDR3 reads CASSDAGGEQFF. The CDR3 bases are TGTGCCAGCAGTGACGCGGGGGGTGAGCAGTTCTTC.

V gene TRBV6-5 combines with J gene TRBJ1-5, with a tentative D call TRBD1 (5 bases). The length of the CDR3 is 16 residues. Germline V gene lookup returns CDR1 MNHEY and CDR2 SVGAGI. V lost 1 base to trimming and J lost 3 bases, with 13 bases between them. The CDR3 sequence: CASSYWGPGVNQPQHF. The CDR3 DNA reads TGTGCCAGCAGTTACTGGGGCCCGGGCGTCAATCAGCCCCAGCATTTT.

The rearrangement links TRBV19 to TRBJ2-2; no clear D gene. This CDR3 has 14 residues. The germline CDR1 and CDR2 sequences are LNHDA and SQIVND (reference sequence). The ends were cut back, 7 bases at V and 1 base at J, with 10 bases in the middle. CDR3 region: CASTGSLNTGELFF. CDR3 in DNA: TGTGCCAGTACTGGCAGCTTGAACACCGGGGAGCTGTTTTTT.

The chain combines TRBV2 with TRBJ1-5; 8 nucleotides match TRBD1. Germline assignment: CDR1 SNHLY and CDR2 FYNNEI. The CDR3 sequence is 14 residues long. V lost 6 bases to trimming and J lost 7 bases; unmatched junction nucleotides: 8. For the CDR3, the DNA is TGTGCCAGCAGGACGACAGGGGTCGGGCAGCCCCAGCATTTT. Protein: CASRTTGVGQPQHF.

The chain joins TRBV1 to TRBJ1-2. TRBV1 is noted as a pseudogene. This CDR3 has 11 amino acids. The CDR3 DNA follows: TGCACCAGCAGCCAAGAACTGGGCTACACCTTC. This codes for CTSSQELGYTF.

V gene TRBV6-5 combines with J gene TRBJ2-7; D is unresolved. V was clipped by 4 bases and J by 9 bases, with 16 bases between them. Looked up from germline, CDR1 is MNHEY and CDR2 is SVGAGI. The CDR3 covers 13 residues. CDR3 nucleotides: TGTGCCAGCAGTTCCGCAGGCCTCCGCCGGCAGTACTTC. As protein: CASSSAGLRRQYF.

This chain connects TRBV14 to TRBJ1-2; no clear D. This CDR3 region has 12 residues. V was pared by 4 bases and J by 4 bases, with 7 bases between. Germline V gene sequence: CDR1 SGHDN, CDR2 FVKESK. This CDR3 is CASSRNSYGYTF. In DNA, the CDR3 is TGTGCCAGCAGCCGCAACAGCTATGGCTACACCTTC.

V usage is TRBV28 and J usage is TRBJ1-1; TRBD1 agrees at 7 bases. CDR3 length: 15 amino acids. The V gene end was trimmed by 4 bases and the J gene end by 1 base; junction bases not matched to a gene: 6. CDR1 is MDHEN and CDR2 is SYDVKM in the germline V gene. CDR3 sequence: CASSSARQGNTEAFF. In nucleotides, the CDR3 is TGTGCCAGCAGTTCGGCCCGACAGGGGAACACTGAAGCTTTCTTT.

This clone was observed a few times. The chain couples TRBV7-9 to TRBJ1-2; D may be TRBD1 (5 bases). The CDR3 runs 13 residues. In germline, CDR1 is SEHNR, CDR2 FQNEAQ (reference sequence). Trimming pared 5 bases from V and 5 bases from J, leaving 12 bases between. CDR3 sequence (DNA): TGTGCCAGCAGCCGGGACGTCGATTATGGCTACACCTTC. Its translation is CASSRDVDYGYTF.

In this sample, this clone turned up a few times. The J gene is TRBJ1-1, the V gene TRBV7-9, with 7 bases lining up with TRBD1. Germline values: CDR1 SEHNR, CDR2 FQNEAQ (reference sequence). CDR3 size: 14 residues. The V gene end was trimmed by 5 bases and the J gene end by 4 bases; junction bases not matched to a gene: 7. The CDR3 DNA is TGTGCCAGCAGCCTCGGACAGGTGGGCACTGAAGCTTTCTTT. Protein sequence: CASSLGQVGTEAFF.

In this sample, this clone turned up a few times. V is TRBV5-1 and J is TRBJ1-4; 8 bases are a match to TRBD1. The CDR3 consists of 15 residues. Germline-derived CDR1 and CDR2 are SGHRS and YFSETQ. V shed 4 bases, J shed 5 bases, and the junction held 7 bases outside the gene matches. The CDR3: CASSQDRVPNEKLFF. As DNA, the CDR3 is TGCGCCAGCAGCCAGGACAGGGTCCCGAATGAAAAACTGTTTTTT. The full variable domain, completed using reference TRBV5-1 and TRBJ1-4, is KAGVTQTPRYLIKTRGQQVTLSCSPISGHRSVSWYQQTPGQGLQFLFEYFSETQRNKGNFPGRFSGRQFSNSRSEMNVSTLELGDSALYLCASSQDRVPNEKLFFGSGTQLSVL.

The rearrangement links TRBV2 to TRBJ2-1; 8 nucleotides line up with TRBD2. The CDR3 is 11 residues long. The junction had 3 bases not matched to a gene; V was cut back by 6 bases and J by 11 bases. Germline V CDR1 and CDR2: SNHLY, FYNNEI. The CDR3 DNA follows: TGTGCCAGCAGCCTTAGCGGGAAGCAGTTCTTC. Translating gives CASSLSGKQFF.

This chain uses TRBV15 with TRBJ2-1, with 8 bases lining up with TRBD2. Germline values: CDR1 LNHNV, CDR2 YYDKDF (reference sequence). Losses at the gene ends were 0 bases for V and 3 bases for J; bases not matched to a gene: 7. The CDR3 has 17 residues. CDR3 coding DNA: TGTGCCACCAGCAGAGATTCGTCTAGCGGGTTCTACAATGAGCAGTTCTTC. Its protein product is CATSRDSSSGFYNEQFF. Full variable domain (remainder filled in from reference TRBV15 and TRBJ2-1): DAMVIQNPRYQVTQFGKPVTLSCSQTLNHNVMYWYQQKSSQAPKLLFHYYDKDFNNEADTPDNFQSRRPNTSFCFLDIRSPGLGDTAMYLCATSRDSSSGFYNEQFFGPGTRLTVL.

This clone was picked up a small number of times. This chain joins TRBV2 and TRBJ1-2, with D possibly matching TRBD1 (5 bases). CDR3 size: 15 residues. Trimming took off 2 bases at V and 4 bases at J, with 14 bases between the two ends. Germline V gene sequence: CDR1 SNHLY, CDR2 FYNNEI. The CDR3 sequence is CASSEKGKVLYGYTF. CDR3 DNA: TGTGCCAGCAGTGAAAAGGGGAAGGTCCTCTATGGCTACACCTTC.

This clone was found a few times. The CDR3 DNA follows: TGTGCCAGCAGCGCCGGACAGGGCGTAACTGAAGCTTTCTTT. It translates to CASSAGQGVTEAFF. The V call is TRBV5-4, the J call TRBJ1-1; TRBD1 matches at 8 bases. The CDR3 length is 14 residues. Germline loops: CDR1 SGHNT, CDR2 YYREEE (reference sequence). V dropped 4 bases and J dropped 5; count of bases not matched to a gene: 7.

V usage is TRBV30 and J usage is TRBJ1-5, with D unclear. Deletions cut 1 base from V and 7 bases from J, with 14 bases between. The CDR3 contains 14 residues. The V gene's germline CDR1 is GTSNPN and CDR2 SVGIG (reference sequence). The CDR3 sequence: CAWSGLGNGQPQHF. Here the CDR3 DNA reads TGTGCCTGGAGTGGACTTGGGAACGGACAGCCCCAGCATTTT.

In its sample, this clone was seen a few times. The chain links TRBV20-1 to TRBJ1-2, with 8 bases aligning to TRBD1. Germline assignment: CDR1 DFQATT and CDR2 SNEGSKA (reference sequence). This CDR3 region has 11 residues. V lost 7 bases to trimming and J lost 8 bases; unmatched junction nucleotides: 6. CDR3: CSVQGAAGYTF. The CDR3 region has the DNA TGCAGTGTCCAGGGGGCGGCGGGCTACACCTTC.

The chain joins TRBV19 to TRBJ1-1; no firm D call. Trimming cost V 4 bases and J 4 bases, with 16 bases left between them. This CDR3 has 15 amino acids. The germline V gene encodes CDR1 LNHDA and CDR2 SQIVND (reference sequence). CDR3 in DNA: TGTGCCAGTAGTACCCCTATCTCGGGCGTCACTGAAGCTTTCTTT. Amino acids: CASSTPISGVTEAFF.